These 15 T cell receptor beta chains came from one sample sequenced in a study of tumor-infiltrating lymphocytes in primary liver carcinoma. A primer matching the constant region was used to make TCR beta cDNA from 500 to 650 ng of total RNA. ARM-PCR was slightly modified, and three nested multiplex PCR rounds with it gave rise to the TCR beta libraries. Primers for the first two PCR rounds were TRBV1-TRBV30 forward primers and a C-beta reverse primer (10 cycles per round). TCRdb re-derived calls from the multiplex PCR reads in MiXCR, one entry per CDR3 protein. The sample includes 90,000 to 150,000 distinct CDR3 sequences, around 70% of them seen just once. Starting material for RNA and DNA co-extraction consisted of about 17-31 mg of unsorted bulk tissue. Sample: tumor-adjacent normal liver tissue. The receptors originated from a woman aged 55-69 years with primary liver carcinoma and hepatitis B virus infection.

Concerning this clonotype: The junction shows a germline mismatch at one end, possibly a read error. The CDR3 protein is CTSSRTSGGYEQYF. The CDR3 DNA is TGTACCAGCAGTCGGACTAGCGGGGGCTACGAGCAGTACTTC. The rearrangement uses TRBV28 and TRBJ2-7; 13 bases line up with TRBD2. The CDR3 is 14 amino acids. CDR1 is MDHEN and CDR2 is SYDVKM in the germline V gene.

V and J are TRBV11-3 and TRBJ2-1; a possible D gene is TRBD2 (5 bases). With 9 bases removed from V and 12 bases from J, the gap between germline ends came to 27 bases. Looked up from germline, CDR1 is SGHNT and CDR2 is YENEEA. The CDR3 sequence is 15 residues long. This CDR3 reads CASSQTNRVYNRQFF. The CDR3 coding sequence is TGTGCCAGTAGCCAGACTAACAGAGTTTACAATAGGCAGTTCTTC.

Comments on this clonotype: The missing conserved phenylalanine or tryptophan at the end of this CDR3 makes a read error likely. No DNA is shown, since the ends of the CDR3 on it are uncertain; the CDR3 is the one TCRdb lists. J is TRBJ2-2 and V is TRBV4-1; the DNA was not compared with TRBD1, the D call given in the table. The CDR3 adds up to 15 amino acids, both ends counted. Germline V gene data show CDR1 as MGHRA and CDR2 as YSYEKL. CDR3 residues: CANSQDGRNTGELLL.

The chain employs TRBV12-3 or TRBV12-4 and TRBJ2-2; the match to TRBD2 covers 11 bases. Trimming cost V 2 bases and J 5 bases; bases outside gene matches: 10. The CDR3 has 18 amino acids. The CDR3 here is CASSLRLAGWLRTGELFF. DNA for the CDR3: TGTGCCAGCAGTTTACGACTAGCGGGATGGCTTCGGACCGGGGAGCTGTTTTTT.

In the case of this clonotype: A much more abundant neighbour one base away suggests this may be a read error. The DNA of the CDR3 is TGTGCCGGCAGGCCACAGGAAGGTTTTAATTCACCCCTCCACTTT. As protein: CAGRPQEGFNSPLHF. V gene TRBV12-3 or TRBV12-4 combines with J gene TRBJ1-6, with D perhaps matching TRBD1 (5 bases). This CDR3 is built from 15 residues.

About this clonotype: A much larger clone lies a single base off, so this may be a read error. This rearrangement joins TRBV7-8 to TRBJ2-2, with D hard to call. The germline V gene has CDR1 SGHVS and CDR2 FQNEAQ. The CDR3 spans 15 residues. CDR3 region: CVSSRAPQATGELFF. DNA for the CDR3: TGTGTCAGCAGTCGCGCCCCTCAAGCGACCGGGGAGCTGTTTTTT.

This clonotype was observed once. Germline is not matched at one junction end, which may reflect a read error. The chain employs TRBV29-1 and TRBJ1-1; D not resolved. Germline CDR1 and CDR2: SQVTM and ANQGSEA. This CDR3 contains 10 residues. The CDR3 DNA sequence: TGCAGCGGAGGCCAGGAGGAAGCTTCCTTT. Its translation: CSGGQEEASF.

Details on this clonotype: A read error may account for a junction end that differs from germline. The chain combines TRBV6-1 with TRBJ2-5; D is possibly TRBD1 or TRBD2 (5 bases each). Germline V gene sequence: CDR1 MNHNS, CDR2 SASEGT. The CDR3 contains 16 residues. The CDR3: CASIEACREYQETQYF. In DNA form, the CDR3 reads TGTGCCAGCATTGAAGCGTGCAGGGAGTACCAAGAGACCCAGTACTTC.

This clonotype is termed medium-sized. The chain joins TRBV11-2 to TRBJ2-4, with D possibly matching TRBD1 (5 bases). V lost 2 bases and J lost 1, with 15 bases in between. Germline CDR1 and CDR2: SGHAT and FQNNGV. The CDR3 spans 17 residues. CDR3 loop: CASSLRGGRAAKNIQYF. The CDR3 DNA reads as TGTGCCAGCAGCTTAAGGGGCGGCAGGGCGGCCAAAAACATTCAGTACTTC.

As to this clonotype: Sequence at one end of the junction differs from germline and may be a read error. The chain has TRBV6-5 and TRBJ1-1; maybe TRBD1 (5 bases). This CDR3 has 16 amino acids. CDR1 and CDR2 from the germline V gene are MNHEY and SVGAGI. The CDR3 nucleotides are TGTGCCAACAGTTACTGGGGTTACAGGAATCCCGCTGAAGCTTTCTTT. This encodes CANSYWGYRNPAEAFF.

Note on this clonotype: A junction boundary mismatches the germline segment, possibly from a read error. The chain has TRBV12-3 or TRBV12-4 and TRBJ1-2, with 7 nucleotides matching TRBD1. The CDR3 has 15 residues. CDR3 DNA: TGTGCCAGCAGTTTGGGAGGCAGGGGGACGGGAAGCTACGCCTTC. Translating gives CASSLGGRGTGSYAF.

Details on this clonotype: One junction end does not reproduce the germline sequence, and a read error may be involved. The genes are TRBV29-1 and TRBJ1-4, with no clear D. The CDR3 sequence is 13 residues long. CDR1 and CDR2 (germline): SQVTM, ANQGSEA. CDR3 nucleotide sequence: TGCAGCGTTGGAGGGAGCGGATATGAAAAATTGTTTTTC. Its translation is CSVGGSGYEKLFF. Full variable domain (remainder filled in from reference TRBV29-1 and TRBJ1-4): SAVISQKPSRDICQRGTSLTIQCQVDSQVTMMFWYRQQPGQSLTLIATANQGSEATYESGFVIDKFPISRPNLTFSTLTVSNMSPEDSSIYLCSVGGSGYEKLFFGSGTQLSVL.

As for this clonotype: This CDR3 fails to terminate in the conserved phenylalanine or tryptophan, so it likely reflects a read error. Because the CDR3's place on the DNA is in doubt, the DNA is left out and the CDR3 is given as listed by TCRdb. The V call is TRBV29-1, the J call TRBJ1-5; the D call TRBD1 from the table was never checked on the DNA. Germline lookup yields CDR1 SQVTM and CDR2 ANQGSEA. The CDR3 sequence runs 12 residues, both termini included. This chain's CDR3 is CSVGGSNQPRHL.

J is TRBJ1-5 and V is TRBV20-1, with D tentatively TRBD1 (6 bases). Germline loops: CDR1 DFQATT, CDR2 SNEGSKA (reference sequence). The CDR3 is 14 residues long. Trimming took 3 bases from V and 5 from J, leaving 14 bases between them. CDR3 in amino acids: CSARQGRSDQPQHF. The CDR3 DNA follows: TGCAGTGCTAGGCAGGGGAGGAGTGATCAGCCCCAGCATTTT.

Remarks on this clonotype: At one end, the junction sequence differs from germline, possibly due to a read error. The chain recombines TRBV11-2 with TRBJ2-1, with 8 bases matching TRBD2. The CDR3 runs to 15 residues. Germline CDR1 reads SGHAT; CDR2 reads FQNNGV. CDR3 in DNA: TGTGACAGCAGCCGACTAGCGTCGGGATACAATGAACAGTTTTTC. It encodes CDSSRLASGYNEQFF.